This TCR beta chain was recorded in a study of T-cell reconstitution after alpha-beta-depleted transplantation in children. Findings and caveats of the study: Expanded graft clones, several hundred of them, were reportedly the source of alpha-beta T cells about two months after transplant.

This clonotype came up many times. The antigen is undetermined. A TCRbeta library incorporating unique molecular identifiers was prepared. TCRdb called the PCR reads again in MiXCR, with one record for every CDR3 protein. The data hold about 440,000 distinct CDR3 sequences, with around two fifths observed a single time. The material was PBMCs, obtained before TCRalphabeta/CD19-depleted stem cell transplant. This clonotype originated in a girl aged 2-10 years with aplastic anemia, due to receive a stem cell transplant.

CDR3 in DNA: TGTGCCATCAGTGATCGCCGGCAGAACACTGAAGCTTTCTTT. It translates to CAISDRRQNTEAFF. The chain is built from TRBV10-3 and TRBJ1-1; D gene uncertain. Germline V gene lookup returns CDR1 ENHRY and CDR2 SYGVKD. There are 14 residues in the CDR3. V was cut by 3 bases and J by 1 base, with 9 bases left in between.